These T cell receptor beta chains were read from a single sample in a study of blood T cell repertoires in COVID-19. Here immunoSEQ multiplex PCR was the method, and the copy in TCRdb shows in-frame clones only, minus some. The sample holds about 320,000 clones, more than 90% seen once. Sequenced input: PBMCs or T cells enriched from blood (not recorded which). These TCRs come from a woman under 40 who had been exposed to COVID-19. The CDR3 runs from the conserved cysteine through the conserved F or W. A D gene is named only where the DNA matches it firmly. Clone size is given for some rows only: seen once, a few or many times, or a class if the clone is expanded.

V	size	D	J	DNA	CDR3
TRBV6-2/TRBV6-3	NA	NA	TRBJ2-3	TGTGCCAGCAGTTACCCAAGACACACAGATACGCAGTATTTT	CASSYPRHTDTQYF
TRBV6-5	once	NA	TRBJ2-4	TGTGCCAGCAGTTACTCCAGGGCGGATCTTAGGGACATTCAGTACTTC	CASSYSRADLRDIQYF
TRBV30	NA	NA	TRBJ1-2	TGTGCCTGGAGTCACTCAAACTATGGCTACACCTTC	CAWSHSNYGYTF
TRBV7-3	once	TRBD1	TRBJ2-7	TGTGCCAGCAGCCCTTTCACGACAGGGGTCGACGAGCAGTACTTC	CASSPFTTGVDEQYF
TRBV4-3	NA	NA	TRBJ1-6	TGCGCCAGCAGCCAAGACTCAGGCGCAAATTCACCCCTCCACTTT	CASSQDSGANSPLHF
TRBV7-2	NA	TRBD1	TRBJ2-2	TGTGCCAGCACTACATGGGACAGTATGGTCGGGGAGCTGTTTTTT	CASTTWDSMVGELFF
TRBV5-5	NA	NA	TRBJ1-4	TGTGCCAGCAGCTTGGCGTTCCAGCGTGGCACTAATGAAAAACTGTTTTTT	CASSLAFQRGTNEKLFF
TRBV6-5	NA	NA	TRBJ1-4	TGTGCCAGCAGTTACTCGTCGGCTAGGGGAGAAAAACTGTTTTTT	CASSYSSARGEKLFF
TRBV5-1	NA	NA	TRBJ2-3	TGCGCCAGCAGCTCAGGGACTGAGACAGATACGCAGTATTTT	CASSSGTETDTQYF
TRBV11-3	NA	TRBD1	TRBJ1-6	TGTGCCAGCAGCCTACAGGGGAATTCACCCCTCCACTTT	CASSLQGNSPLHF
TRBV5-1	NA	TRBD1	TRBJ1-2	TGCGCCAGCAGCTCCCGACAGGGGACTGGCTACACCTTC	CASSSRQGTGYTF
TRBV7-9	NA	NA	TRBJ1-1	TGTGCCAGCAGCTTATGGCCGGGACAATTGAACACTGAAGCTTTCTTT	CASSLWPGQLNTEAFF
TRBV3-1/TRBV3-2	NA	TRBD1	TRBJ2-3	TGTGCCAGCAGCCAAGATGTGGGGACAGCCTACACAGATACGCAGTATTTT	CASSQDVGTAYTDTQYF
TRBV18	NA	TRBD2	TRBJ2-3	TGTGCCAGCTCACCACCGCGGGGGGGCACAGATACGCAGTATTTT	CASSPPRGGTDTQYF
TRBV29-1	NA	NA	TRBJ1-1	TGCAGCGTTGATTCGGGGGTGAGAACTGAAGCTTTCTTT	CSVDSGVRTEAFF
TRBV9	once	NA	TRBJ1-2	TGTGCCAGCAGCGTAGAAGGACAGCTAAACTATGGCTACACCTTC	CASSVEGQLNYGYTF